Listed below are T cell receptor beta chains from one sample, sequenced in a study of cytomegalovirus exposure and HLA in healthy donors. The data were produced by immunoSEQ multiplex PCR, yet TCRdb's version contains in-frame clones alone and is incomplete. The profile shows 130,000 to 150,000 clones, approximately 71% of them singletons. The specimen sequenced was PBMCs. These receptors were obtained from a woman in her 50s in good health and CMV-seronegative. The CDR3 runs from the conserved cysteine through the conserved F or W. D genes are given only for firm matches. Expanded clones get a size class; other rows say once, few or many, or leave the size out.

once	TRBV7-6	TRBJ2-7	-	CASSLELRDEQYF	TGTGCCAGCAGCTTAGAGCTTCGGGACGAGCAGTACTTC
-	TRBV6-5	TRBJ2-3	-	CASSYRTNTDTQYF	TGTGCCAGCAGTTACCGGACTAACACAGATACGCAGTATTTT
-	TRBV5-1	TRBJ1-4	-	CASRLNQGNEKLFF	TGCGCCAGCAGACTCAATCAGGGTAACGAAAAACTGTTTTTT
-	TRBV28	TRBJ1-5	TRBD1	CASSADRALDQPQHF	TGTGCCAGCAGTGCCGACAGGGCCTTAGATCAGCCCCAGCATTTT
-	TRBV6-5	TRBJ2-1	-	CATSRGSLGDNEQFF	TGTGCCACCTCCCGGGGTTCCCTCGGGGATAATGAGCAGTTCTTC
-	TRBV30	TRBJ1-2	TRBD1	CAWMPGQGTPVYGYTF	TGTGCCTGGATGCCGGGACAGGGGACCCCAGTCTATGGCTACACCTTC
-	TRBV27	TRBJ2-7	TRBD2	CASSPGGSYEQYF	TGTGCCAGCAGCCCGGGGGGCTCCTACGAGCAGTACTTC
-	TRBV9	TRBJ1-1	TRBD1	CASSVLDRAEAFF	TGTGCCAGCAGCGTACTCGACAGGGCCGAAGCTTTCTTT
-	TRBV29-1	TRBJ1-6	TRBD1	CSVRQGGNSPLHF	TGCAGCGTTCGACAGGGAGGTAATTCACCCCTCCACTTT
-	TRBV6-5	TRBJ1-5	TRBD1	CASSTGVQPQHF	TGTGCCAGCAGTACAGGGGTTCAGCCCCAGCATTTT
once	TRBV5-1	TRBJ2-7	-	CASSLGDTYEQYF	TGCGCCAGCAGCTTGGGTGACACTTACGAGCAGTACTTC
-	TRBV15	TRBJ2-7	-	CATSRDLGYEQYF	TGTGCCACCAGCAGAGATCTAGGTTACGAGCAGTACTTC
-	TRBV2	TRBJ2-7	-	CASTVLQGRSEQYF	TGTGCCAGCACGGTTCTGCAGGGAAGAAGCGAGCAGTACTTC
-	TRBV14	TRBJ2-7	-	CASSQETPFGYYEQYF	TGTGCCAGCAGCCAAGAAACCCCTTTCGGGTATTACGAGCAGTACTTC
few	TRBV19	TRBJ1-4	TRBD1	CASSILTGGNEKLFF	TGTGCCAGTAGTATATTGACAGGGGGTAATGAAAAACTGTTTTTT
-	TRBV6-4	TRBJ2-2	-	CASSKESTGELFF	TGTGCCAGCAGTAAGGAGAGTACCGGGGAGCTGTTTTTT
-	TRBV6-4	TRBJ2-7	TRBD2	CASSEPTSFTYEQYF	TGTGCCAGCAGTGAGCCGACTAGCTTCACCTACGAGCAGTACTTC
-	TRBV30	TRBJ1-3	-	CAWSVPIPKWGNTIYF	TGTGCCTGGAGTGTACCTATCCCAAAGTGGGGAAACACCATATATTTT
-	TRBV18	TRBJ1-1	TRBD1	CASSPLTGGGGTEAFF	TGTGCCAGCTCACCATTAACAGGGGGCGGGGGCACTGAAGCTTTCTTT
once	TRBV19	TRBJ1-2	-	CASSRGEVGDGYTF	TGTGCCAGTAGTAGAGGGGAGGTTGGTGATGGCTACACCTTC
-	TRBV19	TRBJ2-5	-	CASSTGQVQETQYF	TGTGCCAGTAGTACAGGACAAGTACAAGAGACCCAGTACTTC
few	TRBV6-4	TRBJ1-1	-	CASSDSEGPGTEAFF	TGTGCCAGCAGTGACTCGGAGGGACCGGGCACTGAAGCTTTCTTT
medium-sized	TRBV4-3	TRBJ2-3	-	CASSQGRGTDTQYF	TGCGCCAGCAGCCAAGGACGGGGCACAGATACGCAGTATTTT
-	TRBV5-1	TRBJ2-7	TRBD2	CASSSLSGGASEQYF	TGCGCCAGCAGCTCTCTTAGCGGGGGGGCCTCCGAGCAGTACTTC
-	TRBV15	TRBJ2-1	-	CATSRDTASDPYNEQFF	TGTGCCACCAGCAGAGATACTGCTAGCGACCCCTACAATGAGCAGTTCTTC
-	TRBV7-2	TRBJ2-2	-	CASSLDSPTTGELFF	TGTGCCAGCAGCTTAGACAGCCCCACCACCGGGGAGCTGTTTTTT
-	TRBV4-2	TRBJ1-2	-	CASSQTPTGDFNYGYTF	TGTGCCAGCAGCCAAACCCCAACAGGTGATTTTAACTATGGCTACACCTTC
-	TRBV7-2	TRBJ1-5	TRBD1	CASSLGTGNQPQHF	TGTGCCAGCAGCTTAGGGACAGGGAATCAGCCCCAGCATTTT
-	TRBV5-1	TRBJ1-2	TRBD1	CASSISETGGYSNYGYTF	TGCGCCAGCAGCATTTCCGAGACAGGGGGTTATTCTAACTATGGCTACACCTTC
-	TRBV2	TRBJ1-6	-	CASRVGGNNSPLHF	TGTGCCAGCAGGGTCGGGGGGAATAATTCACCCCTCCACTTT
-	TRBV7-6	TRBJ2-2	-	CASSSRRGYTGELFF	TGTGCCAGCAGCTCAAGGCGGGGATACACCGGGGAGCTGTTTTTT
-	TRBV7-9	TRBJ1-1	TRBD1	CASRQGALNTEAFF	TGTGCCAGCAGACAGGGGGCCCTGAACACTGAAGCTTTCTTT
-	TRBV7-2	TRBJ2-7	-	CASSPNYEQYF	TGTGCCAGCAGCCCTAACTACGAGCAGTACTTC
-	TRBV7-9	TRBJ2-1	TRBD1	CASSRTGWSSYNEQFF	TGTGCCAGCAGCCGGACAGGCTGGAGCTCCTACAATGAGCAGTTCTTC
-	TRBV2	TRBJ1-2	-	CASCYSTANYGYTF	TGTGCCAGCTGTTACAGCACCGCTAACTATGGCTACACCTTC
-	TRBV14	TRBJ2-7	TRBD1	CASSHSRTRQGTYEQYF	TGTGCCAGCAGCCATTCAAGGACCCGACAGGGGACCTACGAGCAGTACTTC
-	TRBV2	TRBJ1-4	-	CASSRPFPGEKLFF	TGTGCCAGCAGTCGACCCTTTCCGGGTGAAAAACTGTTTTTT
-	TRBV4-1	TRBJ2-5	TRBD1	CASSLGTGGSETQYF	TGCGCCAGCAGCCTCGGGACAGGGGGATCGGAGACCCAGTACTTC
-	TRBV2	TRBJ2-7	-	CASSDRIPYEQYF	TGTGCCAGCAGCGACAGAATACCCTACGAGCAGTACTTC
-	TRBV2	TRBJ1-2	TRBD1	CASLQGNGYTF	TGTGCCAGCCTACAGGGGAATGGCTACACCTTC
-	TRBV5-4	TRBJ2-4	-	CASSGETAPGNIQYF	TGTGCCAGCAGCGGTGAGACAGCCCCAGGAAACATTCAGTACTTC
-	TRBV7-2	TRBJ2-1	-	CASSPAGNPKQFF	TGTGCCAGCAGCCCCGCAGGGAACCCAAAGCAGTTCTTC
-	TRBV19	TRBJ2-6	-	CASSMPRQLYSGANVLTF	TGTGCCAGTAGTATGCCGAGGCAGCTTTACTCTGGGGCCAACGTCCTGACTTTC